This T cell receptor beta chain came from a study of Ad26.COV2.S vaccination and SARS-CoV-2 variants. Study-level information: Intramuscular Ad26.COV2.S doses were given once or twice, 56 days apart. General study findings and limits: Total responses of T cells may have been underestimated by the analyses of TCR breadth and depth.

In the case of this clone: Its antigen remains unknown.

Indicated treatment: 19 received Ad26.COV2.S at low or high dose, single or two shots; 5 received placebo; per-sample allocation not given. Vaccine and placebo recipients were sampled on day 63 after the first injection. An Ad26 vector expressing Wuhan-strain SARS-CoV-2 spike constituted the vaccine. TCRdb's copy holds only in-frame clones and misses some; the assay was immunoSEQ multiplex PCR. The sample lists around 340,000 clones, more than 85% occurring once. This clonotype was obtained from a person aged 18-65 years who received the Ad26.COV2.S COVID-19 vaccine or a placebo. The sequencing here drew on peripheral blood, taken in a trial of Ad26.COV2.S vaccine versus placebo.

CDR3 nucleotides: TGTGCCAGCAGTTTATTACAGGGCGAGGAAAAACTGTTTTTT. Residues: CASSLLQGEEKLFF. The chain recombines TRBV28 with TRBJ1-4; weak D call: TRBD1 (6 bases). The ends were cut back, 1 base at V and 8 bases at J, with 11 bases in the middle. This CDR3 region has 14 residues. CDR1 is MDHEN, CDR2 SYDVKM, per germline.